Sequencing of this T cell receptor beta chain was carried out in a study of PD-L1 blockade in urothelial cancer. Profiled with immunoSEQ multiplex PCR; TCRdb holds only in-frame clones, not every one. The repertoire holds 25,000 to 30,000 clones, with around four fifths as singletons. The CDR3 runs to 14 residues. Germline V gives CDR1 SGHTA, CDR2 FQGNSA. Trimming shortened V by 3 bases and J by 2 bases, and 9 bases separated the two germline ends. Time point of the sample: peripheral blood 6 weeks after treatment start. This specimen consisted of PBMCs, obtained around atezolizumab (anti-PD-L1) treatment. This chain connects TRBV7-2 to TRBJ2-3, with a possible D match to TRBD1 (5 bases). This TCR came from a man in his 70s with urothelial cancer. This CDR3 is CASSLLTATDTQYF. CDR3 bases: TGTGCCAGCAGCTTGCTGACAGCCACAGATACGCAGTATTTT.